This T cell receptor beta chain was profiled in a study of neurological immune-mediated disorders. A single record per CDR3 protein comes from TCRdb applying MiXCR to the 5' RACE reads. This sample yields over 45,000 distinct CDR3 sequences, of which around 5.3% are seen a single time; approximately 1.5% belongs to the top ten. There are many counts of this clonotype. This CDR3 spans 16 amino acids. V shed 1 base and J shed 0 bases, with 10 bases lying between them. CDR1 and CDR2 from the germline V gene are MNHEY and SVGAGI. The TCR originated in a woman between 18 and 29 years old with multiple sclerosis. Sequencing was carried out using CD4+ T cells from blood. The chain carries TRBV6-5 and TRBJ1-3; weak D call: TRBD1 (6 bases). The CDR3 sequence: CASSYFSRGSGNTIYF. The CDR3 DNA reads TGTGCCAGCAGTTACTTTTCCAGGGGCTCTGGAAACACCATATATTTT.